Below are 17 T cell receptor beta chains sequenced from a single sample in a study of T cells expressing NK-cell markers. TCRdb reworked the 5' RACE reads into one entry per CDR3 protein, no DNA. The repertoire table contains about 410,000 distinct CDR3 sequences. The sequencing input was blood T cells: a sorted CD56 or NKG2C T cell subset, CD4+ or CD8+ T cells, or bulk PBMC T cells (not recorded which). These receptors were taken from a woman aged 45-59 years in good health.

The V gene is TRBV13, the J gene TRBJ2-7. The CDR3 runs to 14 residues. Looked up from germline, CDR1 is PRHDT and CDR2 is FYEKMQ (reference sequence). CDR3 in amino acids: CASRVWVYQHEQYF.

V gene TRBV5-6 combines with J gene TRBJ1-2. The CDR3 is 13 residues long. Per the germline V gene, CDR1 is SGHDT and CDR2 is YYEEEE. CDR3 sequence: CASTLGQIYGYTF.

The chain joins TRBV20-1 to TRBJ2-7; the TRBD1 assignment by TCRdb is unverifiable without DNA. Germline CDR1 is DFQATT and CDR2 is SNEGSKA (reference sequence). The CDR3 covers 16 residues. The CDR3 spells CSASGREAADPYEQYF.

V gene TRBV10-3 combines with J gene TRBJ2-1; TCRdb calls TRBD2, which cannot be checked without DNA. CDR3 size: 17 residues. Per the germline V gene, CDR1 is ENHRY and CDR2 is SYGVKD. CDR3 sequence: CAISVSSGTSGTGEQFF.

The rearrangement links TRBV20-1 to TRBJ2-3; TCRdb proposes TRBD1, but this gene call is untestable without DNA. The CDR3 is 14 amino acids. CDR1 is DFQATT and CDR2 is SNEGSKA in the germline V gene (reference sequence). The CDR3 reads CSAAPGQWMDTQYF.

This CDR3 is CASSFSGLQSRAFF. The V gene is TRBV12-3 or TRBV12-4, the J gene TRBJ1-1. The CDR3 is made up of 14 amino acids.

The CDR3 sequence is CASSPGTGGTDTQYF. The rearrangement uses TRBV5-1 and TRBJ2-3; TCRdb returns TRBD1, unconfirmable since there is no DNA. Germline lookup yields CDR1 SGHRS and CDR2 YFSETQ. This CDR3 region has 15 residues.

CDR3 protein: CASSQDLSGNEQFF. The rearrangement uses TRBV3-1 and TRBJ2-1; TCRdb lists TRBD1, though no DNA is available to test this call. Germline V lookup: CDR1 LGHDT, CDR2 YNNKEL (reference sequence). The CDR3 spans 14 residues.

This chain joins TRBV5-1 and TRBJ2-1; TCRdb proposes TRBD1, but this gene call is untestable without DNA. The CDR3 has 13 residues. The germline CDR1 and CDR2 sequences are SGHRS and YFSETQ. CDR3 loop: CASSLKVRDEQFF.

The chain carries TRBV29-1 and TRBJ2-1. Germline-derived CDR1 and CDR2 are SQVTM and ANQGSEA. The CDR3 runs 16 residues. This CDR3 is CSVEPRSQVGLSEQFF.

This rearrangement joins TRBV4-1 to TRBJ2-5; the TCRdb D gene call, TRBD2, has no DNA to confirm it. From germline, CDR1 is MGHRA and CDR2 YSYEKL. The CDR3 contains 14 residues. This chain's CDR3 is CASSQGEGPGVQYF.

V and J are TRBV13 and TRBJ2-1; TCRdb picks TRBD2, but there is no DNA to check that call. The V gene's germline CDR1 is PRHDT and CDR2 FYEKMQ (reference sequence). The CDR3 length is 15 residues. The CDR3 protein is CASSSWTSGSNEQFF.

The V gene is TRBV24-1, the J gene TRBJ2-1; TCRdb selects TRBD2, and the lack of DNA leaves this call unchecked. The V gene's germline CDR1 is KGHDR and CDR2 SFDVKD. This CDR3 contains 17 residues. CDR3 region: CATSDPAGLAGYNEQFF.

V and J are TRBV20-1 and TRBJ2-7; TCRdb selects TRBD1, and the lack of DNA leaves this call unchecked. CDR3 length: 15 amino acids. In germline, CDR1 is DFQATT, CDR2 SNEGSKA (reference sequence). The CDR3: CSAGGYGAFAYEQYF.

The chain carries TRBV7-9 and TRBJ2-5; the TCRdb call, TRBD2, lacks DNA for checking. This CDR3 region has 17 residues. CDR1 is SEHNR and CDR2 is FQNEAQ in the germline V gene (reference sequence). Here the CDR3 reads CASSLVVGLAGAETQYF.

The chain uses TRBV12-5 and TRBJ2-2. Looked up from germline, CDR1 is LGHNT and CDR2 is FRNRAP. This CDR3 has 14 residues. CDR3 amino acids: CASGLSQNTGELFF.

The CDR3 here is CASSLYKGRNEKLFF. V usage is TRBV28 and J usage is TRBJ1-4; absent DNA, TCRdb's TRBD1 call cannot be checked. Per germline, CDR1 MDHEN and CDR2 SYDVKM. The CDR3 is 15 amino acids.